The entry that follows covers one TCR beta chain sequence. Its specificity is not known. The repertoire was sequenced with immunoSEQ multiplex PCR; TCRdb's copy has only in-frame clones and lacks some. The repertoire holds some 100,000 clones, with 75% to 95% as singletons. This entry comes from a study of OX40 agonist ivuxolimab in advanced cancers. As for the study in general: Every 2 weeks, patients received ivuxolimab intravenously, dosed at 0.01 to 10 mg/kg. A male proportion of about 80% was recorded, with mean age about 54 years and range roughly 23 to 90.

Study-level points and caveats: CD4+ and CD8+ blood T cells expanded clonally by week 6 at 0.1 to 3.0 mg/kg. Among the nonresponders, some also had low normalized T-cell clonal expansion.

Germline CDR1 is SGHKS and CDR2 is YYEKEE (reference sequence). The CDR3 has 13 amino acids. Trimming at V came to 4 bases and at J to 7 bases, leaving 4 bases not matched to a gene. The sample in question was CD4+ or CD8+ T cells sorted from blood, obtained in a trial of the OX40 agonist ivuxolimab. This sequence was found in an adult with an advanced solid tumor such as melanoma, head and neck, liver or kidney cancer. The rearrangement uses TRBV5-5 and TRBJ2-1; 8 bases match TRBD1. CDR3 nucleotides: TGTGCCAGCAGCAGCGGACAGGGAAATGAGCAGTTCTTC. Translated, it gives CASSSGQGNEQFF.